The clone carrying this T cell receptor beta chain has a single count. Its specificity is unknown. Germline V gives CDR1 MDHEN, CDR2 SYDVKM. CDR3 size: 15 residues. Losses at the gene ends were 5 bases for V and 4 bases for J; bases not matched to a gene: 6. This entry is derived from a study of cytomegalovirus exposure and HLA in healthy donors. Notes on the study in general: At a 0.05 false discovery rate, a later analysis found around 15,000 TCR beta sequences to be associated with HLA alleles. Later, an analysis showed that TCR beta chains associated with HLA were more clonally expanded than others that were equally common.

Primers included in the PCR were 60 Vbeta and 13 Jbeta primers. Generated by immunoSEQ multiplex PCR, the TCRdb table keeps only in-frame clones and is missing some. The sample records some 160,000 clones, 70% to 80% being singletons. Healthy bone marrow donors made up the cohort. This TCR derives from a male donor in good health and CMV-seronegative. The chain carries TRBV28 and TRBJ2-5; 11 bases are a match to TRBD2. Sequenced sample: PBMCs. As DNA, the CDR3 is TGTGCCAGCAGTCTCGGAGGACTAGCGGGAGAGACCCAGTACTTC. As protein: CASSLGGLAGETQYF.